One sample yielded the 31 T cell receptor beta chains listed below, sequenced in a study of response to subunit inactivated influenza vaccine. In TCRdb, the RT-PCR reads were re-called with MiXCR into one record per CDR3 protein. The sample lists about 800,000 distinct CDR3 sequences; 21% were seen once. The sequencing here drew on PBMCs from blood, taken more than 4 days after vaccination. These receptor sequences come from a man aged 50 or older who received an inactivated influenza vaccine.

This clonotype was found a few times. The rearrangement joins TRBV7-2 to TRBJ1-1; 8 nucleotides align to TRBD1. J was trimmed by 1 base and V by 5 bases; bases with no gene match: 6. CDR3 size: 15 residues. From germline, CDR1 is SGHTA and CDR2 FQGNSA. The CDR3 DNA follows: TGTGCCAGCAGCCCGGAGACAGGGGCGAACACTGAAGCTTTCTTT. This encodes CASSPETGANTEAFF.

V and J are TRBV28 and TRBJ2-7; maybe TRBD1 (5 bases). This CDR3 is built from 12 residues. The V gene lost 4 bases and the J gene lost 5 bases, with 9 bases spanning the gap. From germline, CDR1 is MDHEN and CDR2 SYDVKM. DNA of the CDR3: TGTGCCAGCAGTTCGACAGTTAACGAGCAGTACTTC. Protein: CASSSTVNEQYF.

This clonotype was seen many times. The CDR3 region has the DNA TGTGCCAGCAGTTTCCCCAGCGGGAGAAAGGGCGAGCAGTACTTC. Translated, it gives CASSFPSGRKGEQYF. The J gene is TRBJ2-7, the V gene TRBV12-3 or TRBV12-4, with TRBD2 matching over 8 bases. Trimming removed 3 bases from V and 6 bases from J; junction bases left unmatched: 10. The CDR3 sequence is 15 residues long.

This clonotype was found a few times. The CDR3 DNA follows: TGCAGTGCTACCTGGCTAGCGGGTCTCTACGAGCAGTACTTC. Translated: CSATWLAGLYEQYF. This chain links TRBV20-1 with TRBJ2-7, with 8 nucleotides matching TRBD2. With V trimmed by 4 bases and J by 3 bases, 8 bases remained unmatched. Germline V gene data show CDR1 as DFQATT and CDR2 as SNEGSKA (reference sequence). The CDR3 runs to 14 residues.

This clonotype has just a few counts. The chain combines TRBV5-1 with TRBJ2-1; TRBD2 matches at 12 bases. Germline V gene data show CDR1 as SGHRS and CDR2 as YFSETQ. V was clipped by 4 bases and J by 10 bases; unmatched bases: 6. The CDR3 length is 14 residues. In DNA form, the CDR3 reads TGCGCCAGCAGCCCCGGGACTAGCGGGTCGGAGCAGTTCTTC. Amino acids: CASSPGTSGSEQFF.

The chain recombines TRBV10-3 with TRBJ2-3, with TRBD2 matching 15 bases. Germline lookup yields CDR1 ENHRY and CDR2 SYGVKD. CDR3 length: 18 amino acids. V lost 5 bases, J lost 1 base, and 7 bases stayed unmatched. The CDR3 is CAISRTSGRAVGTDTQYF. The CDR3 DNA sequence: TGTGCCATCAGTCGGACTAGCGGGAGGGCCGTCGGCACAGATACGCAGTATTTT.

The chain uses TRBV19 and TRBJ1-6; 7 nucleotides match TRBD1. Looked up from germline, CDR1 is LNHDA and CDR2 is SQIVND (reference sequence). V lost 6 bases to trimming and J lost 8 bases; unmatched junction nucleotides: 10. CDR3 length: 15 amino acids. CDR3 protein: CASRAQGTRDSPLHF. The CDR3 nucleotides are TGTGCCAGTAGAGCACAGGGGACTAGGGATTCACCCCTCCACTTT.

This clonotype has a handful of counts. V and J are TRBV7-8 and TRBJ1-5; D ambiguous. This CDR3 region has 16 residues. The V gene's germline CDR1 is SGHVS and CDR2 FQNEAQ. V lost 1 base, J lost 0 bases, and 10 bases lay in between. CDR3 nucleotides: TGTGCCAGCAGCTTAGTGAGGGATTATAGCAATCAGCCCCAGCATTTT. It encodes CASSLVRDYSNQPQHF.

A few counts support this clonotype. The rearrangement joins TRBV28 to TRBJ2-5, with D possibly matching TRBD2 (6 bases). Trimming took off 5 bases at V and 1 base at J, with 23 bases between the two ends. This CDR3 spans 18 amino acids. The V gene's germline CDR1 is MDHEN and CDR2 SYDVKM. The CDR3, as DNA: TGTGCCAGCAGTGACAGCCCGAGGCTAGCGCTACGCCAAGAGACCCAGTACTTC. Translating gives CASSDSPRLALRQETQYF. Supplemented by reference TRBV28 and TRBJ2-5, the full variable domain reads DVKVTQSSRYLVKRTGEKVFLECVQDMDHENMFWYRQDPGLGLRLIYFSYDVKMKEKGDIPEGYSVSREKKERFSLILESASTNQTSMYLCASSDSPRLALRQETQYFGPGTRLLVL.

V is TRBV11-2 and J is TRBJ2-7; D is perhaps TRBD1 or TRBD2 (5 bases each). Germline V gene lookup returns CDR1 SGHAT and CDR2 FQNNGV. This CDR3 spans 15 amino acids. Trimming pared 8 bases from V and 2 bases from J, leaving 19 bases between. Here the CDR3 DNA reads TGTGCCAGCGTTCGGTCCGGGACCCTTACCTACGAGCAGTACTTC. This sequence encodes CASVRSGTLTYEQYF.

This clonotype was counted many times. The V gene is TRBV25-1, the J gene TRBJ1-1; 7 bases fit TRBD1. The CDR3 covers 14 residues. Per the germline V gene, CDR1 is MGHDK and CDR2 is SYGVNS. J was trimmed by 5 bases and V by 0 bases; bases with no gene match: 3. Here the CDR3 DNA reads TGTGCCAGCAGTGAATACAGGGGGAGTACTGAAGCTTTCTTT. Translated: CASSEYRGSTEAFF.

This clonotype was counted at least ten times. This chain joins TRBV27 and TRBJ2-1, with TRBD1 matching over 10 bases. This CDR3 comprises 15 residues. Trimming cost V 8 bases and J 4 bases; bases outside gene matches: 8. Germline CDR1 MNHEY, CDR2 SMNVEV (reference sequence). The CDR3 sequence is CASHTGTGVYNEQFF. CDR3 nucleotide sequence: TGTGCCAGCCATACCGGGACAGGGGTATACAATGAGCAGTTCTTC.

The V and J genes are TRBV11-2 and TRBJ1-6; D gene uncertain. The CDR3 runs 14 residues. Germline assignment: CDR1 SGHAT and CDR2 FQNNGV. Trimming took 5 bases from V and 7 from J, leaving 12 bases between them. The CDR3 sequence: CASSQYRANSPLHF. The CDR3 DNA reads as TGTGCCAGCAGCCAATACCGGGCAAATTCACCCCTCCACTTT.

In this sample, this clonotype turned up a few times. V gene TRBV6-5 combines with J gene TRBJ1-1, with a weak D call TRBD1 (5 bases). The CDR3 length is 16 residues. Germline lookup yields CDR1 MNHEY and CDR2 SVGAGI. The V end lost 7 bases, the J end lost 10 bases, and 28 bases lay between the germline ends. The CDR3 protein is CASNPTPGFWAAGAFF. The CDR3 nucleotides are TGTGCCAGCAACCCAACACCAGGGTTTTGGGCCGCAGGAGCTTTCTTT.

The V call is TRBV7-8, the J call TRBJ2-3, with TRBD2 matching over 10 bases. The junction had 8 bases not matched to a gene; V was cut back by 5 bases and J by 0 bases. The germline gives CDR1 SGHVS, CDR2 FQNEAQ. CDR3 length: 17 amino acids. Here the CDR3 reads CASSPNLGLASTDTQYF. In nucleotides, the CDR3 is TGTGCCAGCAGCCCCAATTTGGGACTAGCGAGCACAGATACGCAGTATTTT.

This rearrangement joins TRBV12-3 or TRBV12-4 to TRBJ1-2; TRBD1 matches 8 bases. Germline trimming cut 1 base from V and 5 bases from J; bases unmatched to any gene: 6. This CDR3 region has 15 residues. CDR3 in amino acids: CASSLDTGGKYGYTF. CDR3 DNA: TGTGCCAGCAGTTTAGACACAGGGGGAAAGTATGGCTACACCTTC.

The CDR3 nucleotides are TGCGCCAGCAGCCAAGCTTCTGCGACTAACTATGGCTACACCTTC. It encodes CASSQASATNYGYTF. The chain couples TRBV4-3 to TRBJ1-2, with no clear D. Trimming left V 1 base short and J 0 bases short, with 9 bases between. Germline CDR1 and CDR2: LGHNA and YSLEER. This CDR3 spans 15 amino acids.

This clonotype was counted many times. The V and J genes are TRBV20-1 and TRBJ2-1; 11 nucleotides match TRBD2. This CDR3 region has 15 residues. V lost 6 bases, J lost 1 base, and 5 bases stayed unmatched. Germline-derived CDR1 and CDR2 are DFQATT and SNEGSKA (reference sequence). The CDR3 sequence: CSAERLAGSYNEQFF. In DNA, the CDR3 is TGCAGTGCCGAGAGACTAGCGGGGTCCTACAATGAGCAGTTCTTC.

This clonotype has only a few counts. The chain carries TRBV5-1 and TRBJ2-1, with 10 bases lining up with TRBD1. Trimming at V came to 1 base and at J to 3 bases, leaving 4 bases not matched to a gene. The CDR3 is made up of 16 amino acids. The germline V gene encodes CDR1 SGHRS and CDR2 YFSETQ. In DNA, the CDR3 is TGCGCCAGCAGCTTGAGAGGGACAGGGGTCTACAATGAGCAGTTCTTC. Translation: CASSLRGTGVYNEQFF.

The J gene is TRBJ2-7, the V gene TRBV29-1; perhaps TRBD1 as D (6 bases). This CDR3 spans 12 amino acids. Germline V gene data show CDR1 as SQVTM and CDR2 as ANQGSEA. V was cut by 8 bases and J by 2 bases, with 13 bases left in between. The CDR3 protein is CSTADSTYEQYF. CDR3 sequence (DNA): TGCAGCACGGCGGACAGTACCTACGAGCAGTACTTC.

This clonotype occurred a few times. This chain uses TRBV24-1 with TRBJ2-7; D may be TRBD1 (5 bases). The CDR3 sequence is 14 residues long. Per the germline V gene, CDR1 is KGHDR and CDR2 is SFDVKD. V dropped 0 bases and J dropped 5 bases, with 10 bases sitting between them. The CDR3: CATSDLRQGDEQYF. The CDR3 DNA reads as TGTGCCACCAGTGATTTGAGGCAGGGCGACGAGCAGTACTTC.

For the CDR3, the DNA is TGTGCCAGCAGCTTCCGGGTTGACACCGGGGAGCTGTTTTTT. Translated, it gives CASSFRVDTGELFF. The chain combines TRBV5-6 with TRBJ2-2; the D is unclear. The CDR3 sequence is 14 residues long. Germline assignment: CDR1 SGHDT and CDR2 YYEEEE. V was pared by 2 bases and J by 3 bases, with 8 bases between.

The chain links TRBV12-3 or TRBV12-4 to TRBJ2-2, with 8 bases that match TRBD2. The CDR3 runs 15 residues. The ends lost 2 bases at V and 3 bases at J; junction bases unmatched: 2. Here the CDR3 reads CASSLFGGDTGELFF. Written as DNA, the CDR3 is TGTGCCAGCAGTTTATTCGGGGGGGACACCGGGGAGCTGTTTTTT.

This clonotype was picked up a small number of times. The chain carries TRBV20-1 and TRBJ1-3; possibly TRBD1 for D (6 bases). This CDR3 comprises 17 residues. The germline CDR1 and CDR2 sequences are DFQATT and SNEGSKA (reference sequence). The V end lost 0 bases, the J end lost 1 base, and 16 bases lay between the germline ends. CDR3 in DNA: TGCAGTGCTAGAGATCTCCTTCCAGGGGTGTCTGGAAACACCATATATTTT. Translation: CSARDLLPGVSGNTIYF.

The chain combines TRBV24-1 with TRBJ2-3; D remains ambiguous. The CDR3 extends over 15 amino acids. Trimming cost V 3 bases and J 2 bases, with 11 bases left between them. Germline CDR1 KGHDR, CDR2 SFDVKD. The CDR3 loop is CATSDDRLTTDTQYF. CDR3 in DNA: TGTGCCACCAGTGATGACCGGTTGACCACAGATACGCAGTATTTT.

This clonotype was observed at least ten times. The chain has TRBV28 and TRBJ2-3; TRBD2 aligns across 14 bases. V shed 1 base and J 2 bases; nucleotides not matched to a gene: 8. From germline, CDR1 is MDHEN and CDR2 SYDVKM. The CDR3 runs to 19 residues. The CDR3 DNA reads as TGTGCCAGCAGTTTATCGGGACTAGCGGGGGTTTCGTTCACAGATACGCAGTATTTT. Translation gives CASSLSGLAGVSFTDTQYF.

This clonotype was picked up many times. The CDR3 spells CASSGDRDTEAFF. CDR3 DNA: TGTGCCAGCAGTGGGGACAGGGATACTGAAGCTTTCTTT. The rearrangement uses TRBV25-1 and TRBJ1-1, with 9 nucleotides matching TRBD1. The germline CDR1 and CDR2 sequences are MGHDK and SYGVNS. The CDR3 has 13 amino acids. Trimming cost V 4 bases and J 5 bases; bases outside gene matches: 2. The complete variable domain, with remaining parts taken from reference TRBV25-1 and TRBJ1-1, reads EADIYQTPRYLVIGTGKKITLECSQTMGHDKMYWYQQDPGMELHLIHYSYGVNSTEKGDLSSESTVSRIRTEHFPLTLESARPSHTSQYLCASSGDRDTEAFFGQGTRLTVV.

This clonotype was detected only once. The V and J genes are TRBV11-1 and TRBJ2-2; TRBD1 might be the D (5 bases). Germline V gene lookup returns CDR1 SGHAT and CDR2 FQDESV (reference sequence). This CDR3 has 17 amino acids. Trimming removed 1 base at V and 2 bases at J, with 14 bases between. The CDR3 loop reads CASSLGGDRLNTGELFF. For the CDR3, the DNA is TGTGCCAGCAGCTTAGGTGGAGACAGACTTAACACCGGGGAGCTGTTTTTT.

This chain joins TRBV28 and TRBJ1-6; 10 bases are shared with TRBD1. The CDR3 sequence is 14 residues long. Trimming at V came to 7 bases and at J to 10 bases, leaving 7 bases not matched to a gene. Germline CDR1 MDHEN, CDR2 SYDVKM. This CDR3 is CASNPGTGVSPLHF. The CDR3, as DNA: TGTGCCAGCAACCCCGGGACAGGGGTGTCACCCCTCCACTTT.

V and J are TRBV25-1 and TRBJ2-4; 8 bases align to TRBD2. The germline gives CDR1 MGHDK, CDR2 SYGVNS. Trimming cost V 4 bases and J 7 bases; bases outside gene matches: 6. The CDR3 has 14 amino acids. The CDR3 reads CASSGTSRFNIQYF. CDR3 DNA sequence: TGTGCCAGCAGTGGGACTAGCCGATTTAACATTCAGTACTTC.

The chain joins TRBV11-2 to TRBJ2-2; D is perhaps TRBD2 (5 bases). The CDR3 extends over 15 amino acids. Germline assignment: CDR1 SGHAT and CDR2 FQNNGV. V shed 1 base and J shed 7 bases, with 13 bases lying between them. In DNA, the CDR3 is TGTGCCAGCAGCTTAGGGACTTCGGGAAGCGGGGAGCTGTTTTTT. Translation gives CASSLGTSGSGELFF.